Each of the 12 T cell receptor beta chains below was sequenced from the same sample in a study of blood T cell repertoires in COVID-19. The data were produced by immunoSEQ multiplex PCR, yet TCRdb's version contains in-frame clones alone and is incomplete. The sample records roughly 200,000 clones, roughly 80% being singletons. The sample was peripheral blood. These TCRs come from a human donor in a cohort sampled during active COVID-19.

The chain uses TRBV9 and TRBJ2-7, with D perhaps TRBD2 (5 bases). The CDR3 totals 14 residues. Trimming pared 1 base from V and 0 bases from J, leaving 8 bases between. Germline V CDR1 and CDR2: SGDLS, YYNGEE. In nucleotides, the CDR3 is TGTGCCAGCAGCGTAACGGCGGGCTCCTACGAGCAGTACTTC. Encoded protein: CASSVTAGSYEQYF.

The chain carries TRBV4-3 and TRBJ1-1; possibly TRBD1 for D (6 bases). The CDR3 covers 15 residues. CDR1 and CDR2 (germline): LGHNA, YSLEER. Deletions cut 1 base from V and 8 bases from J, with 17 bases between. The CDR3 sequence: CASSQVGQWNSEAFF. CDR3 bases: TGCGCCAGCAGCCAAGTAGGACAGTGGAATTCAGAAGCTTTCTTT.

This clone was seen more than once but under ten times. In nucleotides, the CDR3 is TGTGCCAGCAGTTTACCCCGGACAGGGGACGAGCAGTACTTC. Translated, it gives CASSLPRTGDEQYF. The chain has TRBV27 and TRBJ2-7; the match to TRBD1 covers 9 bases. Germline V gene sequence: CDR1 MNHEY, CDR2 SMNVEV (reference sequence). The CDR3 is 14 residues long. Trimming cost V 2 bases and J 5 bases; bases outside gene matches: 4.

This clone was recorded a few times. The chain joins TRBV7-9 to TRBJ1-4, with D unresolved. CDR3 length: 14 amino acids. The germline gives CDR1 SEHNR, CDR2 FQNEAQ (reference sequence). The germline V and J ends were trimmed by 0 bases and 8 bases, with 10 bases remaining between them. The CDR3 here is CASSLAGVVEKLFF. For the CDR3, the DNA is TGTGCCAGCAGCTTAGCCGGGGTTGTGGAAAAACTGTTTTTT.

This clone has only one observation. This chain uses TRBV6-1 with TRBJ2-1; the match to TRBD2 covers 11 bases. The CDR3 is made up of 17 amino acids. V was pared by 0 bases and J by 7 bases, with 8 bases of the junction left unmatched. CDR1 MNHNS and CDR2 SASEGT come from the germline V gene. For the CDR3, the DNA is TGTGCCAGCAGTGAAGCAGCTCTAGCGGGAGGTTGGAATGAGCAGTTCTTC. It encodes CASSEAALAGGWNEQFF.

The chain carries TRBV4-3 and TRBJ1-2; D remains ambiguous. Germline-derived CDR1 and CDR2 are LGHNA and YSLEER. V was clipped by 0 bases and J by 2 bases, with 10 bases between them. This CDR3 comprises 15 residues. The CDR3 bases are TGCGCCAGCAGCCAAGAATTCGGCGGGAACTATGGCTACACCTTC. This codes for CASSQEFGGNYGYTF.

The gene calls are TRBV6-5 and TRBJ1-6, with TRBD1 matching 11 bases. Germline V CDR1 and CDR2: MNHEY, SVGAGI. The CDR3 is 15 amino acids. Losses at the gene ends were 7 bases for V and 10 bases for J; bases not matched to a gene: 9. The CDR3 DNA reads TGTGCCAGCACCGAGTGGACAGGGGGCATCTCACCCCTCCACTTT. Its translation is CASTEWTGGISPLHF.

The chain recombines TRBV19 with TRBJ2-5; possible D gene TRBD2, 7 bases. The CDR3 has 15 amino acids. V dropped 5 bases and J dropped 5 bases, with 18 bases sitting between them. Per germline, CDR1 LNHDA and CDR2 SQIVND (reference sequence). The CDR3 DNA reads as TGTGCCAGTAGTCACCCCTCGGGGGGCGCGGAGACCCAGTACTTC. This translates into CASSHPSGGAETQYF.

This clone was observed a handful of times. The V call is TRBV24-1, the J call TRBJ1-5, with TRBD1 as a possible D gene (6 bases). The length of the CDR3 is 13 residues. Trimming stripped 6 bases from V and 2 bases from J, with 7 bases between. Germline CDR1 KGHDR, CDR2 SFDVKD. In DNA, the CDR3 is TGTGCCACCAGTCCAGGGGGCAATCAGCCCCAGCATTTT. It is translated as CATSPGGNQPQHF.

The V call is TRBV7-3, the J call TRBJ2-2; 8 bases map to TRBD1. Trimming took 5 bases from V and 6 from J; bases not matched to a gene: 2. Germline V CDR1 and CDR2: SGHTA, FQGTGA. The CDR3 spans 13 residues. The CDR3 here is CASSAGQAGELFF. The CDR3 DNA sequence: TGTGCCAGCAGCGCGGGACAGGCCGGGGAGCTGTTTTTT.

This chain links TRBV11-2 with TRBJ1-1, with 10 bases matching TRBD1. This CDR3 is 16 amino acids long. J was trimmed by 0 bases and V by 3 bases; bases with no gene match: 4. CDR1 SGHAT and CDR2 FQNNGV come from the germline V gene. The DNA of the CDR3 is TGTGCCAGCAGCTTGGAGACAGGGGGCCTGAACACTGAAGCTTTCTTT. Encoded protein: CASSLETGGLNTEAFF.

The rearrangement uses TRBV6-5 and TRBJ1-1; D is unclear. CDR3 length equals 13 residues. V was shortened by 7 bases and J by 1 base, with 10 bases between the two germline ends. CDR1 MNHEY and CDR2 SVGAGI come from the germline V gene. CDR3 sequence (DNA): TGTGCCAGCATAAAAACGGGGAACACTGAAGCTTTCTTT. As protein: CASIKTGNTEAFF.